What follows are 26 T cell receptor beta chains derived from one specimen sequenced in a study of blood T cell repertoires in COVID-19. Assay: immunoSEQ multiplex PCR; the TCRdb copy retains only in-frame clones and omits some. Among 350,000 or so clones listed, about nine tenths were seen once. The sequenced material came from PBMCs or T cells enriched from blood (not recorded which). The receptors stem from a woman in her thirties who had been exposed to COVID-19.

The rearrangement uses TRBV9 and TRBJ2-7; D perhaps matches TRBD2 (5 bases). The CDR3 covers 14 residues. Germline CDR1 SGDLS, CDR2 YYNGEE. Trimming stripped 0 bases from V and 2 bases from J, with 9 bases between. The CDR3 nucleotides are TGTGCCAGCAGCGTAGGGCTAGCTCCCTACGAGCAGTACTTC. This translates into CASSVGLAPYEQYF.

This clone was found once. CDR3 region: CASSLQGDQPQHF. Written as DNA, the CDR3 is TGTGCCAGCAGTCTGCAGGGTGATCAGCCCCAGCATTTT. This chain joins TRBV28 and TRBJ1-5; tentative D call: TRBD1 (5 bases). This CDR3 comprises 13 residues. The V gene lost 5 bases and the J gene lost 5 bases, with 10 bases spanning the gap. Looked up from germline, CDR1 is MDHEN and CDR2 is SYDVKM.

This clone was detected once. The chain uses TRBV7-9 and TRBJ2-2, with 7 bases aligning to TRBD1. Germline V gene data show CDR1 as SEHNR and CDR2 as FQNEAQ (reference sequence). V lost 4 bases and J lost 3; bases outside the gene matches: 8. CDR3 length: 16 amino acids. CDR3 loop: CASSSTGLSDTGELFF. Written as DNA, the CDR3 is TGTGCCAGCAGCTCGACAGGGCTGTCGGACACCGGGGAGCTGTTTTTT.

V is TRBV28 and J is TRBJ1-1; D is unresolved. Germline V CDR1 and CDR2: MDHEN, SYDVKM. The CDR3 extends over 13 amino acids. Trimming removed 3 bases at V and 8 bases at J, with 13 bases between. CDR3 amino acids: CASSFVRSGEAFF. CDR3 coding DNA: TGTGCCAGCAGTTTCGTCCGGAGCGGAGAAGCTTTCTTT.

For the CDR3, the DNA is TGTGCCAGCAGTACTACAACAGGGGGCGGTTCTGAAGCTTTCTTT. The encoded protein is CASSTTTGGGSEAFF. The chain combines TRBV6-5 with TRBJ1-1, with 9 positions matching TRBD1. Germline values: CDR1 MNHEY, CDR2 SVGAGI. The V gene end was trimmed by 5 bases and the J gene end by 6 bases; junction bases not matched to a gene: 10. This CDR3 region has 15 residues.

This chain links TRBV4-2 with TRBJ2-1, with D perhaps matching TRBD2 (6 bases). The CDR3 covers 11 residues. V was cut by 3 bases and J by 10 bases, with 7 bases left in between. Germline lookup yields CDR1 LGHNA and CDR2 YNFKEQ. CDR3 residues: CASSQTREQFF. CDR3 bases: TGTGCCAGCAGCCAGACTAGAGAGCAGTTCTTC.

The chain links TRBV6-1 to TRBJ1-2, with 7 bases lining up with TRBD1. The CDR3 covers 12 residues. With 3 bases clipped from V and 7 bases from J, the junction kept 2 bases outside the gene matches. CDR1 MNHNS and CDR2 SASEGT come from the germline V gene. The CDR3, as DNA: TGTGCCAGCAGTGACCACAGGGGTGGCTACACCTTC. Residues: CASSDHRGGYTF.

The genes are TRBV4-1 and TRBJ1-2, with 7 bases lining up with TRBD1. CDR1 is MGHRA and CDR2 is YSYEKL in the germline V gene. V shed 0 bases, J shed 1 base, and the junction held 2 bases outside the gene matches. This CDR3 spans 15 amino acids. The CDR3 region is CASSQESGGNYGYTF. Here the CDR3 DNA reads TGCGCCAGCAGCCAAGAATCAGGGGGTAACTATGGCTACACCTTC.

The rearrangement uses TRBV9 and TRBJ1-6, with D uncertain. The V gene's germline CDR1 is SGDLS and CDR2 YYNGEE. The V gene lost 1 base and the J gene lost 5 bases, with 19 bases spanning the gap. The CDR3 spans 18 residues. DNA of the CDR3: TGTGCCAGCAGCGTAACCCCCTTCCAGGCGATTGATAATTCACCCCTCCACTTT. This gives the protein CASSVTPFQAIDNSPLHF.

The table lists this clone with a few counts. This rearrangement joins TRBV19 to TRBJ2-7; D might be TRBD1 (5 bases). The CDR3 has 15 residues. V was shortened by 1 base and J by 0 bases, with 10 bases between the two germline ends. The germline V gene has CDR1 LNHDA and CDR2 SQIVND (reference sequence). The CDR3 DNA is TGTGCCAGTAGTATAGGCAGGACAAGCTCCTACGAGCAGTACTTC. Translated: CASSIGRTSSYEQYF.

This chain links TRBV3-1 (or the pseudogene TRBV3-2) with TRBJ2-3; 9 positions agree with TRBD2. J was trimmed by 7 bases and V by 3 bases; bases with no gene match: 5. This CDR3 comprises 14 residues. Germline lookup yields CDR1 LGHDT and CDR2 YNNKEL (reference sequence). The chain's CDR3 is CASSHAGGTNTQYF. The CDR3 nucleotides are TGTGCCAGCAGCCATGCGGGGGGGACAAATACGCAGTATTTT.

As regards this clone: This same CDR3 is encoded by further DNA sequences in the sample. The chain employs TRBV30 and TRBJ1-5; D unclear. V was shortened by 3 bases and J by 0 bases, with 6 bases between the two germline ends. Germline V gene data show CDR1 as GTSNPN and CDR2 as SVGIG (reference sequence). The CDR3 is made up of 13 amino acids. The CDR3 sequence is CAWSPGSNQPQHF. In nucleotides, the CDR3 is TGTGCCTGGAGCCCAGGTAGCAATCAGCCCCAGCATTTT. The variable domain in full, completed from reference TRBV30 and TRBJ1-5, reads SQTIHQWPATLVQPVGSPLSLECTVEGTSNPNLYWYRQAAGRGLQLLFYSVGIGQISSEVPQNLSASRPQDRQFILSSKKLLLSDSGFYLCAWSPGSNQPQHFGDGTRLSIL.

The chain links TRBV11-2 to TRBJ2-2; 10 bases map to TRBD1. V shed 8 bases, J shed 6 bases, and the junction held 15 bases outside the gene matches. Per germline, CDR1 SGHAT and CDR2 FQNNGV. The CDR3 spans 17 residues. The CDR3 DNA is TGTGCCAGCCCTCGGTACGACAGGGGGCGAAGGGCCGGGGAGCTGTTTTTT. Amino acids: CASPRYDRGRRAGELFF.

This chain uses TRBV19 with TRBJ2-7; TRBD2 matches 8 bases. This CDR3 has 17 amino acids. Trimming took 2 bases from V and 4 from J; bases not matched to a gene: 13. Germline CDR1 is LNHDA and CDR2 is SQIVND (reference sequence). CDR3 sequence reads: CASSIQPPISGRYEQYF. The CDR3, as DNA: TGTGCCAGTAGTATACAGCCCCCTATAAGCGGGAGATACGAGCAGTACTTC.

V and J are TRBV28 and TRBJ2-1; TRBD2 agrees at 7 bases. Germline CDR1 MDHEN, CDR2 SYDVKM. With V trimmed by 8 bases and J by 3 bases, 16 bases remained unmatched. The CDR3 has 17 residues. The CDR3 here is CASGGRIGASGYNEQFF. The CDR3 bases are TGTGCCAGCGGGGGGAGAATAGGGGCTAGCGGCTACAATGAGCAGTTCTTC.

The chain joins TRBV28 to TRBJ1-6; no clear D gene. This CDR3 is 14 amino acids long. Germline lookup yields CDR1 MDHEN and CDR2 SYDVKM. Trimming pared 7 bases from V and 7 bases from J, leaving 14 bases between. The CDR3 region is CASNPWQANSPLHF. The CDR3 DNA follows: TGTGCCAGCAATCCTTGGCAGGCCAATTCACCCCTCCACTTT.

This chain joins TRBV30 and TRBJ1-5; the D gene is possibly TRBD1 (6 bases). Germline V gene lookup returns CDR1 GTSNPN and CDR2 SVGIG (reference sequence). V lost 0 bases to trimming and J lost 5 bases, with 11 bases between them. The CDR3 runs 14 residues. The CDR3 is CAWSVGAADQPQHF. Written as DNA, the CDR3 is TGTGCCTGGAGTGTGGGGGCAGCCGATCAGCCCCAGCATTTT.

CDR3 coding DNA: TGTGCCAGCACTACAGGGATCCCTGAAGCTTTCTTT. Residues: CASTTGIPEAFF. The rearrangement joins TRBV12-3 or TRBV12-4 to TRBJ1-1, with D tentatively TRBD1 (6 bases). This CDR3 contains 12 residues. V lost 7 bases to trimming and J lost 6 bases, with 12 bases between them.

This clone was seen only once. V and J are TRBV2 and TRBJ2-2; D is unclear. This CDR3 comprises 16 residues. The germline V gene encodes CDR1 SNHLY and CDR2 FYNNEI. V was cut by 4 bases and J by 4 bases, with 16 bases left in between. The CDR3 spells CASSGLADLGTGELFF. The CDR3 DNA is TGTGCCAGCAGTGGTTTGGCGGATTTGGGCACCGGGGAGCTGTTTTTT.

The gene calls are TRBV4-2 and TRBJ2-3, with 11 bases lining up with TRBD2. The CDR3 sequence is 19 residues long. Losses at the gene ends were 3 bases for V and 4 bases for J; bases not matched to a gene: 15. The germline gives CDR1 LGHNA, CDR2 YNFKEQ. The DNA of the CDR3 is TGTGCCAGCAGCCATGGACCAACTAGCGGGGGACCTAGGGCAGATACGCAGTATTTT. Translating gives CASSHGPTSGGPRADTQYF.

V is TRBV7-7 and J is TRBJ2-7; weak D call: TRBD2 (5 bases). The CDR3 consists of 13 residues. Germline assignment: CDR1 SSHAT and CDR2 FNYEAQ (reference sequence). CDR3 DNA: TGTGCTAGCGCCCCGGAGATCGACTACGAGCAGTACTTC. It yields the protein CASAPEIDYEQYF.

V usage is TRBV7-9 and J usage is TRBJ2-7; 8 positions agree with TRBD1. Germline CDR1 SEHNR, CDR2 FQNEAQ (reference sequence). Trimming removed 1 base from V and 1 base from J; junction bases left unmatched: 6. The CDR3 spans 16 residues. CDR3 nucleotide sequence: TGTGCCAGCAGCTTAGGCCCAGGGACAGGATCCTACGAGCAGTACTTC. It translates to CASSLGPGTGSYEQYF.

The chain is built from TRBV29-1 and TRBJ2-5, with 8 bases that match TRBD1. The V gene's germline CDR1 is SQVTM and CDR2 ANQGSEA. This CDR3 is 12 amino acids long. V lost 4 bases, J lost 7 bases, and 5 bases stayed unmatched. The CDR3, as DNA: TGCAGCGTTGGAGGACAGGGCGGGACCCAGTACTTC. Translation: CSVGGQGGTQYF. Filled out from reference TRBV29-1 and TRBJ2-5, the complete variable domain reads SAVISQKPSRDICQRGTSLTIQCQVDSQVTMMFWYRQQPGQSLTLIATANQGSEATYESGFVIDKFPISRPNLTFSTLTVSNMSPEDSSIYLCSVGGQGGTQYFGPGTRLLVL.

As for this clone: Other DNA sequences in the same sample also yield this CDR3. This chain links TRBV18 with TRBJ2-7; 7 bases map to TRBD1. With 0 bases clipped from V and 2 bases from J, the junction kept 1 base outside the gene matches. Germline V gene sequence: CDR1 KGHSH, CDR2 LQKENI. The CDR3 runs to 14 residues. CDR3 sequence reads: CASSPPTGTYEQYF. The CDR3 region has the DNA TGTGCCAGCTCACCACCGACAGGGACCTACGAGCAGTACTTC.

The rearrangement links TRBV4-1 to TRBJ2-3; weak D call: TRBD2 (5 bases). Germline CDR1 MGHRA, CDR2 YSYEKL. The germline V and J ends were trimmed by 8 bases and 3 bases, with 21 bases remaining between them. The CDR3 runs to 16 residues. CDR3 residues: CASPTREEAITDTQYF. CDR3 in DNA: TGCGCCAGCCCAACAAGAGAGGAGGCGATTACAGATACGCAGTATTTT.

CDR3 coding DNA: TGTGCCAGCACCCGACAGGGGGCAGAAGCTTTCTTT. It codes for CASTRQGAEAFF. The J gene is TRBJ1-1, the V gene TRBV12-3 or TRBV12-4; 10 bases fit TRBD1. V was clipped by 7 bases and J by 8 bases; unmatched bases: 4. This CDR3 has 12 amino acids.